This T cell receptor (beta chain) was identified in a study of identical twins (dated by TCRdb to between 2015 and 2016). About the investigation overall: To test whether fetal clonotypes persist, this study deep-sequenced TCR alpha and beta repertoires from monozygotic twins, from unrelated adults of various ages, and from cord blood. To rule out contamination, replicate twin experiments were performed at different times with different library preparation protocols. The full study reports these points: Abundant cord blood beta clonotypes had fewer insertions, young adult naive repertoires showed a similar but weaker trend, and memory repertoires showed no such trend. Because the same donors could not be followed over many years, conclusions were based on cross-sectional statistical analysis. Excess twin sharing in beta out-of-frame sequences was weaker because fewer shared sequences lowered the signal-to-noise ratio. Out-of-frame TCR alpha sequences shared between twins showed an excess of low generation-probability sequences compared with coincidental sharing between unrelated individuals. Invariant T cells such as MAIT and iNKT could partly confound zero-insertion analyses, although diverse VJ usage argued against such confounding for most clonotypes. Out-of-frame TCR alpha sharing in monozygotic twins was systematically underestimated by recombination models, whereas sharing between unrelated individuals was in agreement with the recombination models.

On this clonotype: This clone's antigen is unknown. No per-base quality is available; no much larger clone lies one base away.

Only healthy Caucasian donors were included. Three pairs of female monozygotic twins, all aged roughly 18 to 29 years, were included in the twin cohort. Positive isolation kits from Invitrogen were used to isolate CD4+ and CD8+ T cell populations. The library came from 5' RACE. The sequencer listed for this sample is Illumina HiSeq 2000. A universal primer binding site was introduced by template switching, and a unique molecular identifier was present in the final cDNA, enabling accurate counting of TCR cDNA molecules. Specific primers in the conserved constant-segment region were used to synthesize first-strand cDNA for TCR alpha and beta chains. To control for contamination, each cDNA library was double barcoded with a SMART-Mk sample barcode plus Illumina barcodes. TruSeq adapter sequences and Illumina sample barcodes were added in two successive PCR steps. TCR alpha and beta cDNA libraries were sequenced on the Illumina HiSeq platform with custom primers. As for the authors' bioinformatics: MiGEC processed the raw reads to extract unique molecular identifiers, while MiXCR was used to determine the CDR3 positions. For each individual, recombination models were inferred using an EM algorithm with the repgenHMM and IGoR tools. The tcR package in R was used for shared clonotype analysis, with sharing normalized by the product of cloneset sizes. To study raw recombination free of thymic and clonal selection effects, out-of-frame nonproductive sequences were analyzed. TCRdb reworked the public reads: Q25 trimming with fastp, MiXCR clone assembly, productive beta chains retained. Under each unique CDR3 protein, matching rows form one entry showing the most common genes and DNA. TCRdb, rather than the study authors, made the V and J calls. For this sample the table gives 400,000 to 550,000 distinct CDR3 sequences, of which 14% were detected only once. The ten biggest clones cover approximately 0.9% of the sample.

Inclusive of the bounding cysteine and phenylalanine, the CDR3 is 14 residues long. Only the CDR3 DNA stays, 42 bases, in frame from base 1. CDR1 and CDR2 were assigned from the germline V gene as WSHSY and SAAADI. The junction carries 12 bases between V and J, which are trimmed by 3 bases and 3 bases respectively. The sample was also reused in another study, on yellow fever vaccine responses in identical twins. Reported in the second study: According to the authors, the vaccine-induced T cell response in identical twins seemed to be partly convergent and partly specific to each individual. The study precisely tracked vaccine-responding T cell clones in identical twins.

The chain joins TRBV10-2 to TRBJ2-7; 7 matching bases give a weak D call of TRBD2. Sample: CD4+ T cells sorted from blood. The sequence was collected from a woman aged 18-35 years in good health. The sequenced DNA: TGCGCCAGCAGTGAAGGGGGGGCCCTCTACGAGCAGTACTTC. Protein translation: CASSEGGALYEQYF.